A single T cell receptor beta chain is shown here with its context. Within the sample, other DNA sequences also encode this same CDR3. Original processing methods: Amplification with reference gene primers provided the estimates of nucleated cell counts. TCRdb's table, derived via immunoSEQ multiplex PCR, lists solely in-frame clones and lacks some. From that table come the V and J calls and clone size; the DNA was used to work out D and trimming. The table records about 200,000 clones, less than 90% of them present only once. The source of the sample is a study of blood T cell repertoires in COVID-19. On the study more broadly: Italy, Spain and the United States were the sources of the convalescent and acute COVID-19 samples. PBMCs, B-cell-depleted T cells, or T cells provided the cDNA or gDNA that made up the material.

The CDR3 loop spans 14 amino acids. Looked up from germline, CDR1 is SGHRS and CDR2 is YFSETQ. V lost 0 bases, J lost 0 bases, and 5 bases lay in between. The chain recombines TRBV5-1 with TRBJ2-3, with D perhaps TRBD2 (5 bases). The specimen sequenced was peripheral blood. This receptor was identified in a woman in her 70s with acute or convalescent COVID-19. CDR3 nucleotide sequence: TGCGCCAGCAGCTTGGGGACTAGCACAGATACGCAGTATTTT. Its protein is CASSLGTSTDTQYF.